This entry lists 13 T cell receptor beta chains sequenced from one sample in a study of cytomegalovirus exposure and HLA in healthy donors (dated by TCRdb to 2016 to 2017). The library was produced with the immunoSEQ multiplex PCR assay. For the multiplex PCR, a mixture combining 60 forward primers for TCR Vbeta segments and 13 reverse primers for TCR Jbeta segments was used. This immuneACCESS table, as held by TCRdb, lists in-frame sequences with V and J called but not all clones. Of the missing ones, under half trace to an unresolved V gene in checked studies; the others have no known cause. The sample includes 150,000 to 180,000 clones, with roughly four fifths observed a single time. The ten largest clones take up over 1.1% of the sample. Sequenced sample: PBMCs. The source of these receptors is a man aged 18-30 years in good health and CMV-seronegative.

The rearrangement uses TRBV19 and TRBJ2-4, with D maybe TRBD1 (6 bases). The germline gives CDR1 LNHDA, CDR2 SQIVND (reference sequence). With 7 bases removed from V and 1 base from J, the gap between germline ends came to 11 bases. CDR3 length: 14 amino acids. Here the CDR3 reads CASIARGAKNIQYF. The CDR3 nucleotides read TGTGCCAGTATTGCCAGGGGTGCCAAAAACATTCAGTACTTC.

This clone has a single count. The chain couples TRBV29-1 to TRBJ2-2, with 7 positions matching TRBD2. V lost 3 bases, J lost 1 base, and 2 bases stayed unmatched. The CDR3 extends over 14 amino acids. Per germline, CDR1 SQVTM and CDR2 ANQGSEA. CDR3 sequence reads: CSVEWGGNTGELFF. The CDR3 DNA reads TGCAGCGTTGAGTGGGGGGGGAACACCGGGGAGCTGTTTTTT.

This clone was seen just once. The V call is TRBV9, the J call TRBJ1-3, with D uncertain. Between the trimmed V and J ends, which lost 0 bases and 4 bases, there was a span of 11 bases. This CDR3 comprises 15 residues. Germline CDR1 and CDR2: SGDLS and YYNGEE. CDR3 in amino acids: CASSVEARRGNTIYF. The CDR3 DNA follows: TGTGCCAGCAGCGTAGAGGCGAGGAGAGGAAACACCATATATTTT.

This clone was counted between two and nine times. V is TRBV6-4 and J is TRBJ2-1; 8 bases are a match to TRBD2. V lost 1 base, J lost 16 bases, and 12 bases stayed unmatched. Per germline, CDR1 MRHNA and CDR2 SNTAGT. The CDR3 loop spans 14 amino acids. The CDR3 loop is CASSDWGTSSLPFF. The CDR3, as DNA: TGTGCCAGCAGTGACTGGGGGACTAGTAGTCTCCCTTTCTTC.

The chain employs TRBV6-5 and TRBJ2-3; 10 bases align to TRBD2. Germline CDR1 and CDR2: MNHEY and SVGAGI. The V segment lost 4 bases and the J segment 2 bases; nucleotides outside the gene matches: 6. CDR3 length: 16 amino acids. CDR3: CASSWGLAGVTDTQYF. Written as DNA, the CDR3 is TGTGCCAGCAGTTGGGGGCTAGCGGGAGTCACAGATACGCAGTATTTT.

The V call is TRBV19, the J call TRBJ2-3; D is perhaps TRBD1 (6 bases). CDR3 length: 13 residues. In germline, CDR1 is LNHDA, CDR2 SQIVND (reference sequence). The germline V and J ends were trimmed by 6 bases and 4 bases, with 11 bases remaining between them. CDR3 sequence reads: CASRGWGPDTQYF. The CDR3 nucleotides read TGTGCCAGTAGGGGTTGGGGGCCAGATACGCAGTATTTT.

The genes are TRBV19 and TRBJ1-2, with 7 nucleotides matching TRBD1. CDR1 is LNHDA and CDR2 is SQIVND in the germline V gene (reference sequence). This CDR3 spans 13 amino acids. V shed 4 bases and J 1 base; nucleotides not matched to a gene: 0. The chain's CDR3 is CASSRDSNYGYTF. CDR3 bases: TGTGCCAGTAGTAGGGACAGTAACTATGGCTACACCTTC.

This clone was seen more than once but under ten times. This sequence joins TRBV21-1 and TRBJ2-5; TRBD2, the table's D call, lacks a check against the DNA. TRBV21-1 has pseudogene status. The CDR3 covers 14 residues. CDR3 in DNA: TGTGCCAGCAACCCCGGGACGGGGGGAGAGACCCAGTACTTC. Protein product: CASNPGTGGETQYF.

The genes are TRBV5-8 and TRBJ2-7, with 8 bases identical to TRBD1. From germline, CDR1 is SGHTS and CDR2 YDEGEE. The V and J ends lost 1 base and 6 bases, in that order; junction bases with no gene match: 6. The CDR3 is made up of 14 amino acids. Here the CDR3 reads CASSLTQGALEQYF. CDR3 DNA: TGTGCCAGCAGCTTGACTCAGGGGGCTCTCGAGCAGTACTTC.

This clone was found a few times. This chain uses TRBV7-9 with TRBJ2-1; D might be TRBD1 (6 bases). The CDR3 is 15 residues long. CDR1 and CDR2 (germline): SEHNR, FQNEAQ (reference sequence). V lost 5 bases and J 2 bases, leaving 13 bases between the germline ends. The CDR3 sequence: CASSPSQGAYNEQFF. The CDR3, as DNA: TGTGCCAGCAGCCCCTCACAGGGAGCCTACAATGAGCAGTTCTTC.

The table lists this clone with a few counts. The chain combines TRBV23-1 with TRBJ1-2; 11 positions match TRBD1. TRBV23-1 is recorded as an ORF, its role being uncertain. The J segment lost 3 bases and the V segment lost 10 bases, leaving 10 bases of the junction unmatched. The CDR3 sequence is 15 residues long. CDR3 DNA sequence: TGCGCCACCTCTAAAGGGACAGGGGGTCACTATGGCTACACCTTC. Protein: CATSKGTGGHYGYTF.

This clone was recorded a few times. The rearrangement uses TRBV4-1 and TRBJ1-5; no firm D call. Germline V CDR1 and CDR2: MGHRA, YSYEKL. CDR3 length: 14 amino acids. V lost 0 bases, J lost 5 bases, and 8 bases lay in between. The CDR3 is CASSQDRAYQPQHF. For the CDR3, the DNA is TGCGCCAGCAGCCAAGATAGAGCTTATCAGCCCCAGCATTTT.

This clone showed up just a few times. The chain is built from TRBV12-5 and TRBJ2-7; tentative D call: TRBD2 (6 bases). Trimming shortened V by 5 bases and J by 7 bases, and 15 bases separated the two germline ends. CDR3 length: 13 residues. Germline V CDR1 and CDR2: LGHNT, FRNRAP. CDR3 DNA: TGTGCTAGTGGTGCTACTAGCCTGGGAGAGCAGTACTTC. Translated, it gives CASGATSLGEQYF.